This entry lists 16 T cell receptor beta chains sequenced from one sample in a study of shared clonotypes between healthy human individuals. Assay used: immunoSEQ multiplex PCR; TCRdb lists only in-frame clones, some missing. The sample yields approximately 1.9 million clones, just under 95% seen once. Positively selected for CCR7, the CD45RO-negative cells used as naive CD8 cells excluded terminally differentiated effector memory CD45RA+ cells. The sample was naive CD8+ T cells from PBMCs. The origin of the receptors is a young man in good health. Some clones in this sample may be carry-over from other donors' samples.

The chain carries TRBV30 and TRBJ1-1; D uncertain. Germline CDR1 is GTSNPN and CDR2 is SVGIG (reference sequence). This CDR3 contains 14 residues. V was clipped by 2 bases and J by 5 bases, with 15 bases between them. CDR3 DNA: TGTGCCTGGAGTATTAACCCGCGTGCGACTGAAGCTTTCTTT. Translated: CAWSINPRATEAFF.

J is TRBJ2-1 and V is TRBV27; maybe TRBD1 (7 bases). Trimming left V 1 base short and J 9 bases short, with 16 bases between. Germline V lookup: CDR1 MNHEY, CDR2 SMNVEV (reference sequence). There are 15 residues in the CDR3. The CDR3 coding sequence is TGTGCCAGCAGTTTATTAGGGGGCTGGGGGGTTGAGCAGTTCTTC. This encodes CASSLLGGWGVEQFF.

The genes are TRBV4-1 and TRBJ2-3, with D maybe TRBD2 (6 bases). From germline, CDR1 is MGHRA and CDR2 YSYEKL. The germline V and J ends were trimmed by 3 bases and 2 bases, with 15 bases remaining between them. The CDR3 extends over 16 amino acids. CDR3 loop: CASSQLGSGITDTQYF. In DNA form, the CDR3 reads TGCGCCAGCAGCCAGCTTGGTAGCGGAATCACAGATACGCAGTATTTT.

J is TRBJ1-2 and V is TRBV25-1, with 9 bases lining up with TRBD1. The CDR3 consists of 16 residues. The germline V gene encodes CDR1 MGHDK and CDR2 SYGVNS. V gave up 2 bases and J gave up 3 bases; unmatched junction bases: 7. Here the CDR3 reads CASSEGTGWTHYGYTF. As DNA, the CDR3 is TGTGCCAGCAGTGAAGGGACAGGGTGGACACACTATGGCTACACCTTC.

The CDR3 is CASSLGQVAYEQYF. Here the CDR3 DNA reads TGTGCCAGCAGCTTGGGGCAGGTGGCCTACGAGCAGTACTTC. V gene TRBV5-6 combines with J gene TRBJ2-7; D remains unclear. The CDR3 loop spans 14 amino acids. The germline V gene encodes CDR1 SGHDT and CDR2 YYEEEE. Trimming shortened V by 0 bases and J by 2 bases, and 9 bases separated the two germline ends.

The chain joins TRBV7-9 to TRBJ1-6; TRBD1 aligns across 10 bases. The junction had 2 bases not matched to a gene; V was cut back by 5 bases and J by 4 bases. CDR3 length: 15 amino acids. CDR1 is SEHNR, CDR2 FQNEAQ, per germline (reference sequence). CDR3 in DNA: TGTGCCAGCAGCGGGGGACAGGGGTATAATTCACCCCTCCACTTT. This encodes CASSGGQGYNSPLHF.

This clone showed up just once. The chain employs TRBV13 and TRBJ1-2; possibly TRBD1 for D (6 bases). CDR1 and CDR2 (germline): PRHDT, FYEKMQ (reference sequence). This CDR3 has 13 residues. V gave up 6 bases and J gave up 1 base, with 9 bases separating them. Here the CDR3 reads CASRGGGNYGYTF. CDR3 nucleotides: TGTGCCAGCAGGGGGGGCGGTAACTATGGCTACACCTTC.

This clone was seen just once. CDR3 DNA: TGTGCCAGCAGCGTAGATTCGTCTAGCGGGACCTACGAGCAGTACTTC. This encodes CASSVDSSSGTYEQYF. V gene TRBV9 combines with J gene TRBJ2-7; 9 bases align to TRBD2. The CDR3 has 16 residues. The V and J ends lost 0 bases and 2 bases, in that order; junction bases with no gene match: 6. CDR1 and CDR2 (germline): SGDLS, YYNGEE.

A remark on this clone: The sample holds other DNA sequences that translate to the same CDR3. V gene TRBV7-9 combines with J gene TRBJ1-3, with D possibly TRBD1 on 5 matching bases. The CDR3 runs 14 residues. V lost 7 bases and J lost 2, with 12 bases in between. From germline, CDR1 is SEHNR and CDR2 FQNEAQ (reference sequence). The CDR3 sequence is CASISGGAGNTIYF. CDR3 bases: TGTGCCAGCATATCCGGGGGTGCTGGAAACACCATATATTTT.

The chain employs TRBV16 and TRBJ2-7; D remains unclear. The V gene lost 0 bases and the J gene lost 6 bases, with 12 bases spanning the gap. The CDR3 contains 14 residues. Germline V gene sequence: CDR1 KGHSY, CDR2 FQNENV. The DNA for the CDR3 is TGTGCCAGCAGCCAATCACAGATCCCGGGCGAGCAGTACTTC. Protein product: CASSQSQIPGEQYF.

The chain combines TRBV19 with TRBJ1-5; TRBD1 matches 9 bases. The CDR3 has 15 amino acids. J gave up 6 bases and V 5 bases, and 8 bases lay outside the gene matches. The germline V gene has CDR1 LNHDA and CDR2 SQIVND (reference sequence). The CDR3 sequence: CASSPDRGYGQPQHF. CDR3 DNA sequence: TGTGCCAGTAGTCCGGACAGGGGATATGGTCAGCCCCAGCATTTT.

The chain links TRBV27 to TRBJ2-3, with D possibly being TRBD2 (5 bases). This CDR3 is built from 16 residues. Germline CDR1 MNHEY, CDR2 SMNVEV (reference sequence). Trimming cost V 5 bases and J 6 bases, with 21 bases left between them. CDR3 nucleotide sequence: TGTGCCAGCAGTACCGACTATATCCAAGAAGGGGATACGCAGTATTTT. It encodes CASSTDYIQEGDTQYF.

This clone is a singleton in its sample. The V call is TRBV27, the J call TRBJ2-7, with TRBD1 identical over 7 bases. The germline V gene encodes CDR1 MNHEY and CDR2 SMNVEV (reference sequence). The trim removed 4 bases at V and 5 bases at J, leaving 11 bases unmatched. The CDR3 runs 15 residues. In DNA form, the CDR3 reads TGTGCCAGCAGTTCCCGGGCCAGAGGGGGCAACGAGCAGTACTTC. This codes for CASSSRARGGNEQYF.

CDR3 sequence: CASSPGTASNTEAFF. In DNA form, the CDR3 reads TGTGCCAGCAGCCCCGGGACCGCTTCGAACACTGAAGCTTTCTTT. V usage is TRBV7-9 and J usage is TRBJ1-1; maybe TRBD1 (5 bases). CDR1 and CDR2 from the germline V gene are SEHNR and FQNEAQ (reference sequence). The CDR3 totals 15 residues. Trimming stripped 5 bases from V and 1 base from J, with 14 bases between.

Here the CDR3 reads CASSYPQDRPSTYEQYF. CDR3 coding DNA: TGTGCCAGCAGCTACCCCCAAGACAGGCCGTCAACCTACGAGCAGTACTTC. V and J are TRBV7-9 and TRBJ2-7; maybe TRBD1 (6 bases). V lost 4 bases and J lost 2, with 21 bases in between. The length of the CDR3 is 17 residues. Germline-derived CDR1 and CDR2 are SEHNR and FQNEAQ (reference sequence).

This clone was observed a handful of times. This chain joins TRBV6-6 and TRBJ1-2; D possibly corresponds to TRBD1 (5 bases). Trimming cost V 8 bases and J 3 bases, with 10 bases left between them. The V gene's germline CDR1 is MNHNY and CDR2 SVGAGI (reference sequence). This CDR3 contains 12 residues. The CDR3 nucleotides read TGTGCCAGCGCCAGGGCGGACTATGGCTACACCTTC. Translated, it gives CASARADYGYTF.